Shown below are 21 T cell receptor beta chains from a single sample sequenced in a study of T cells in Graves' hyperthyroidism and ophthalmopathy (dated by TCRdb to between 2018 and 2021). Library generation was performed with multiplex PCR. Reads for this sample came from an Illumina HiSeq 2000. The TCR beta CDR3 regions were amplified from the RNA transcripts. The TCR CDR3 was subjected to a first round of RT-PCR using the HTBI primer set and the Qiagen OneStep RT-PCR kit. TCRdb reran the public reads through fastp at Q25 and MiXCR, keeping productive beta chains. Merged by CDR3 protein, the rows form single entries marked with the most common genes and DNA. Across this sample there are fewer than 650,000 distinct CDR3 sequences, with roughly 14% seen only once. About 3.9% of the sample lies in the top ten. Sequencing used blood. These receptors came from a woman aged 40 to 49 with Graves' ophthalmopathy.

The table lists this clonotype with a few counts. This may arise from a read error, as a much more abundant clone is one base away. The chain uses TRBV6-2 or TRBV6-3 and TRBJ1-1; D is uncertain. Per germline, CDR1 MNHEY and CDR2 SVGEGT. This CDR3 spans 16 amino acids. In nucleotides, the CDR3 is TGTGCCAGCAGTTACGGTGGTAGAATCGGGAACACTGAAGCTTCCTTT. Protein sequence: CASSYGGRIGNTEASF.

This clonotype showed up many times. This chain joins TRBV2 and TRBJ1-3; D is perhaps TRBD1 (5 bases). The CDR3 has 15 residues. The germline V gene has CDR1 SNHLY and CDR2 FYNNEI. Between the trimmed V and J ends, which lost 2 bases and 2 bases, there was a span of 10 bases. This CDR3 is CASSERAGTGNTIYF. CDR3 nucleotide sequence: TGTGCCAGCAGTGAAAGGGCAGGGACTGGAAACACCATATATTTT.

This clonotype was observed many times. The V call is TRBV11-3, the J call TRBJ2-5; the D gene is possibly TRBD2 (7 bases). V was trimmed by 4 bases and J by 4 bases, leaving 19 bases between them. The CDR3 runs 16 residues. The V gene's germline CDR1 is SGHNT and CDR2 YENEEA. The CDR3 sequence is CASSSLTWEGGETQYF. In DNA, the CDR3 is TGTGCCAGCAGCTCGCTAACGTGGGAGGGGGGAGAGACCCAGTACTTC. Filled out from reference TRBV11-3 and TRBJ2-5, the complete variable domain reads EAGVVQSPRYKIIEKKQPVAFWCNPISGHNTLYWYLQNLGQGPELLIRYENEEAVDDSQLPKDRFSAERLKGVDSTLKIQPAELGDSAVYLCASSSLTWEGGETQYFGPGTRLLVL.

This clonotype showed up many times. The chain couples TRBV20-1 to TRBJ2-5; TRBD2 matches 7 bases. CDR1 is DFQATT, CDR2 SNEGSKA, per germline (reference sequence). The CDR3 contains 13 residues. The CDR3 nucleotides read TGCAGCGCCAGTGGTGCGGGAGAGGAGACCCAGTACTTC. This sequence encodes CSASGAGEETQYF.

This clonotype appeared many times. The gene calls are TRBV6-2 or TRBV6-3 and TRBJ1-2; 7 bases align to TRBD1. Germline V gives CDR1 MNHEY, CDR2 SVGEGT. V shed 7 bases and J 0 bases; nucleotides not matched to a gene: 5. The CDR3 runs 14 residues. CDR3 protein: CASNLGTANYGYTF. The CDR3 nucleotides read TGTGCCAGCAATCTGGGGACAGCTAACTATGGCTACACCTTC.

The chain is built from TRBV2 and TRBJ2-7; D is possibly TRBD2 (7 bases). Trimming stripped 1 base from V and 3 bases from J, with 13 bases between. Germline CDR1 reads SNHLY; CDR2 reads FYNNEI. The CDR3 runs 15 residues. CDR3 in DNA: TGTGCCAGCAGTGAAGAAGGGGGGGGATACTACGAGCAGTACTTC. Its protein is CASSEEGGGYYEQYF.

The rearrangement links TRBV11-3 to TRBJ2-5; 7 bases match TRBD2. Germline lookup yields CDR1 SGHNT and CDR2 YENEEA. The CDR3 is 14 residues long. V dropped 5 bases and J dropped 2; count of bases not matched to a gene: 5. Written as DNA, the CDR3 is TGTGCCAGCAGCCCCGGGACTAAACAAGAGACCCAGTACTTC. Protein product: CASSPGTKQETQYF.

This clonotype was detected ten times or more. The chain couples TRBV19 to TRBJ1-1; possible D gene TRBD1, 5 bases. This CDR3 has 14 amino acids. In germline, CDR1 is LNHDA, CDR2 SQIVND (reference sequence). V gave up 7 bases and J gave up 0 bases, with 12 bases separating them. The DNA of the CDR3 is TGTGCCAGTACCCAGGGACTGATGAACACTGAAGCTTTCTTT. Encoded protein: CASTQGLMNTEAFF. Filled out from reference TRBV19 and TRBJ1-1, the complete variable domain reads DGGITQSPKYLFRKEGQNVTLSCEQNLNHDAMYWYRQDPGQGLRLIYYSQIVNDFQKGDIAEGYSVSREKKESFPLTVTSAQKNPTAFYLCASTQGLMNTEAFFGQGTRLTVV.

This clonotype was detected many times. This chain links TRBV6-5 with TRBJ1-1; TRBD1 might be the D (5 bases). The germline gives CDR1 MNHEY, CDR2 SVGAGI. Trimming pared 6 bases from V and 0 bases from J, leaving 11 bases between. This CDR3 spans 14 amino acids. The CDR3 nucleotides read TGTGCCAGCAGCCGCGACAGACTGAACACTGAAGCTTTCTTT. It specifies CASSRDRLNTEAFF.

This clonotype was counted ten times or more. The J gene is TRBJ2-7, the V gene TRBV3-1; 8 nucleotides align to TRBD1. J was trimmed by 3 bases and V by 1 base; bases with no gene match: 5. Germline CDR1 and CDR2: LGHDT and YNNKEL (reference sequence). CDR3 length equals 15 residues. The CDR3 DNA reads TGTGCCAGCAGCCAAGGGACAGGGAGAAACTACGAGCAGTACTTC. Its translation is CASSQGTGRNYEQYF.

V is TRBV11-2 and J is TRBJ2-7; possibly TRBD1 for D (6 bases). Trimming left V 10 bases short and J 3 bases short, with 19 bases between. Per germline, CDR1 SGHAT and CDR2 FQNNGV. CDR3 length: 14 amino acids. This CDR3 reads CATSGGTGSYEQYF. CDR3 DNA: TGTGCCACCTCGGGCGGTACAGGGAGCTACGAGCAGTACTTC.

This clonotype was recorded many times. The CDR3 ends on some other residue instead of the conserved phenylalanine or tryptophan, so this is likely a read error. The chain links TRBV5-1 to TRBJ2-7; 7 bases are a match to TRBD1. Germline V gives CDR1 SGHRS, CDR2 YFSETQ. The CDR3 runs to 14 residues. Trimming removed 4 bases from V and 6 bases from J; junction bases left unmatched: 10. For the CDR3, the DNA is TGCGCCAGCAGCGCTTACCGGGACAGAGGCGAGCAGTACTCC. This translates into CASSAYRDRGEQYS.

The table lists this clonotype with many counts. This chain uses TRBV7-2 with TRBJ2-5; 8 bases line up with TRBD2. J gave up 5 bases and V 0 bases, and 2 bases lay outside the gene matches. Germline V gene data show CDR1 as SGHTA and CDR2 as FQGNSA. This CDR3 spans 14 amino acids. The CDR3 sequence is CASSLAASGETQYF. The CDR3 region has the DNA TGTGCCAGCAGCTTAGCGGCTAGCGGGGAGACCCAGTACTTC.

The table lists this clonotype with many counts. The chain links TRBV5-1 to TRBJ2-7; D might be TRBD2 (6 bases). Trimming left V 6 bases short and J 6 bases short, with 13 bases between. From germline, CDR1 is SGHRS and CDR2 YFSETQ. The CDR3 is 12 residues long. The CDR3 bases are TGCGCCAGCACCTCCGGGGGTATCGAGCAGTACTTC. Its translation: CASTSGGIEQYF.

This clonotype was counted at least ten times. The rearrangement links TRBV6-5 to TRBJ2-7; D perhaps matches TRBD2 (5 bases). The germline CDR1 and CDR2 sequences are MNHEY and SVGAGI. V dropped 0 bases and J dropped 6 bases, with 12 bases sitting between them. The CDR3 runs to 14 residues. CDR3 protein: CASSYSSIGVEQYF. The DNA for the CDR3 is TGTGCCAGCAGTTACTCAAGCATCGGGGTCGAGCAGTACTTC.

The chain employs TRBV7-9 and TRBJ2-7, with D uncertain. Looked up from germline, CDR1 is SEHNR and CDR2 is FQNEAQ (reference sequence). This CDR3 has 13 residues. Trimming pared 1 base from V and 5 bases from J, leaving 9 bases between. The CDR3 DNA reads TGTGCCAGCAGCTTAGTTGTCGCGGACGAGCAGTACTTC. It encodes CASSLVVADEQYF.

This clonotype appeared many times. This chain joins TRBV12-3 or TRBV12-4 and TRBJ1-1; D unresolved. This CDR3 spans 10 amino acids. The V end was cut by 5 bases, the J end by 2 bases, with 0 bases between. The CDR3 region is CASSNTEAFF. The CDR3 coding sequence is TGTGCCAGCAGTAACACTGAAGCTTTCTTT.

This clonotype was seen a few times. The chain couples TRBV6-1 to TRBJ1-2; 8 nucleotides align to TRBD1. The CDR3 loop spans 15 amino acids. The ends lost 7 bases at V and 7 bases at J; junction bases unmatched: 14. Looked up from germline, CDR1 is MNHNS and CDR2 is SASEGT. The CDR3 loop is CASTKGRTGIRGYTF. As DNA, the CDR3 is TGTGCCAGCACTAAAGGAAGGACAGGGATCCGTGGCTACACCTTC.

This clonotype was recorded at least ten times. The chain employs TRBV29-1 and TRBJ1-2; TRBD1 is a possible D gene (5 bases). The V and J ends lost 3 bases and 5 bases respectively, with 13 bases between them. Per germline, CDR1 SQVTM and CDR2 ANQGSEA. The CDR3 has 13 residues. The CDR3: CSVDPTTEYGYTF. In DNA form, the CDR3 reads TGCAGCGTTGACCCCACGACAGAGTATGGCTACACCTTC.

The rearrangement joins TRBV7-8 to TRBJ2-7; 7 nucleotides line up with TRBD1. From germline, CDR1 is SGHVS and CDR2 FQNEAQ. CDR3 size: 16 residues. Trimming took 5 bases from V and 0 from J; bases not matched to a gene: 10. The chain's CDR3 is CASSASGGVSSYEQYF. The CDR3 DNA follows: TGTGCCAGCAGCGCGTCAGGGGGAGTTAGCTCCTACGAGCAGTACTTC. The full variable domain, in which reference TRBV7-8 and TRBJ2-7 provide the parts outside the CDR3, is GAGVSQSPRYKVAKRGQDVALRCDPISGHVSLFWYQQALGQGPEFLTYFQNEAQLDKSGLPSDRFFAERPEGSVSTLKIQRTQQEDSAVYLCASSASGGVSSYEQYFGPGTRLTVT.

The chain combines TRBV11-2 with TRBJ2-7; D unresolved. Germline CDR1 and CDR2: SGHAT and FQNNGV. This CDR3 contains 15 residues. V lost 2 bases and J lost 3, with 14 bases in between. The DNA of the CDR3 is TGTGCCAGCAGCTTAAATGGAGAACTAAGCTACGAGCAGTACTTC. Protein sequence: CASSLNGELSYEQYF.